The 24 T cell receptor beta chains given below trace back to one sample, sequenced in a study of T cells in Graves' hyperthyroidism and ophthalmopathy. Regions amplified from RNA transcripts were the TCR beta CDR3 regions. With the HTBI primer set, the TCR CDR3 went through a first round of RT-PCR. MiXCR, run by TCRdb on the multiplex PCR reads, gives a single entry per CDR3 protein. This table has approximately 700,000 distinct CDR3 sequences, 45% appearing once. What was sequenced was peripheral blood or thyroid tissue (not recorded which). The source is an adult man with Graves' disease, either hyperthyroidism or ophthalmopathy (not recorded which).

This clonotype was picked up many times. The chain carries TRBV20-1 and TRBJ1-2, with unresolved D. The CDR3 loop spans 13 amino acids. Deletions cut 4 bases from V and 5 bases from J, with 14 bases between. Per the germline V gene, CDR1 is DFQATT and CDR2 is SNEGSKA (reference sequence). The DNA of the CDR3 is TGCAGTGCTATAGTCGGCGGAACTTATGGCTACACCTTC. As protein: CSAIVGGTYGYTF.

This clonotype came up once. Its ends do not fully match the called genes, so a read error is possible. The chain links TRBV10-1 to TRBJ1-1; D unresolved. Germline V gene lookup returns CDR1 WNHNN and CDR2 SYGVQD (reference sequence). There are 15 residues in the CDR3. Here the CDR3 reads CANSESRGFRTEAFF. The CDR3 region has the DNA TGCGCCAACAGTGAGTCCCGGGGTTTTCGGACTGAAGCTTTCTTT.

This clonotype was observed a few times. CDR3: CASSGQSEAFF. In nucleotides, the CDR3 is TGTGCCAGTAGTGGACAGTCTGAAGCTTTCTTT. The chain couples TRBV19 to TRBJ1-1; weak D call: TRBD1 (6 bases). This CDR3 region has 11 residues. With 5 bases removed from V and 6 bases from J, the gap between germline ends came to 7 bases. CDR1 and CDR2 (germline): LNHDA, SQIVND (reference sequence).

About this clonotype: With a much larger clone just one base away, this may be a read error. The chain employs TRBV2 and TRBJ1-5, with D possibly TRBD1 on 6 matching bases. The germline V and J ends were trimmed by 1 base and 16 bases, with 17 bases remaining between them. This CDR3 is built from 13 residues. Germline CDR1 SNHLY, CDR2 FYNNEI. The chain's CDR3 is CASSEGRQAKVHF. CDR3 DNA sequence: TGTGCCAGCAGTGAAGGTAGACAGGCGAAAGTACATTTT.

The chain has TRBV7-2 and TRBJ1-2, with 7 nucleotides matching TRBD1. CDR3 length: 16 amino acids. Germline V CDR1 and CDR2: SGHTA, FQGNSA. Germline trimming cut 0 bases from V and 2 bases from J; bases unmatched to any gene: 6. CDR3 nucleotides: TGTGCCAGCAGCTTAGCCTCACAGGGGTCCAACTATGGCTACACCTTC. Translated: CASSLASQGSNYGYTF.

CDR3 residues: CASSYRQNTGELFF. CDR3 sequence (DNA): TGTGCCAGCAGTTATAGGCAGAACACCGGGGAGCTGTTTTTT. The rearrangement joins TRBV6-5 to TRBJ2-2, with D unresolved. CDR3 length: 14 residues. Germline CDR1 is MNHEY and CDR2 is SVGAGI. Trimming removed 3 bases from V and 1 base from J, with 6 bases in between.

As to this clonotype: This may be a read error: a much more frequent sequence differs by one nucleotide. The chain is built from TRBV20-1 and TRBJ2-7; 12 positions match TRBD1. The CDR3 totals 12 residues. Per the germline V gene, CDR1 is DFQATT and CDR2 is SNEGSKA (reference sequence). The CDR3 loop reads CSAWDRGREQHF. CDR3 bases: TGCAGTGCTTGGGACAGGGGGCGCGAGCAGCACTTC.

The V call is TRBV20-1, the J call TRBJ2-5; D is tentatively TRBD1 or TRBD2 (5 bases each). Per germline, CDR1 DFQATT and CDR2 SNEGSKA (reference sequence). There are 14 residues in the CDR3. The V end was cut by 1 base, the J end by 3 bases, with 12 bases between. CDR3 sequence reads: CSARAEVREETQYF. As DNA, the CDR3 is TGCAGTGCTAGAGCGGAGGTCAGGGAAGAGACCCAGTACTTC.

On this clonotype: Given a much more abundant clone one base away, this may be a read error. The J gene is TRBJ1-4, the V gene TRBV20-1; the D is unclear. Looked up from germline, CDR1 is DFQATT and CDR2 is SNEGSKA (reference sequence). This CDR3 region has 13 residues. The CDR3 loop reads CSAGEGPQEKLFF. Here the CDR3 DNA reads TGCAGTGCTGGAGAAGGACCACAGGAAAAACTGTTTTTT.

This clonotype occurred once. The chain couples TRBV29-1 to TRBJ2-7; D is uncertain. This CDR3 comprises 10 residues. Per the germline V gene, CDR1 is SQVTM and CDR2 is ANQGSEA. The ends were cut back, 5 bases at V and 7 bases at J, with 9 bases in the middle. The CDR3 protein is CSVRLGEQYF. CDR3 in DNA: TGCAGCGTTCGACTGGGTGAGCAGTACTTC.

This clonotype came up many times. The chain joins TRBV11-3 to TRBJ1-5; possibly TRBD1 for D (5 bases). V was shortened by 1 base and J by 0 bases, with 10 bases between the two germline ends. In germline, CDR1 is SGHNT, CDR2 YENEEA. CDR3 length equals 16 residues. The CDR3 sequence is CASSLVRGYSNQPQHF. The CDR3 DNA reads TGTGCCAGCAGCTTAGTTAGGGGATATAGCAATCAGCCCCAGCATTTT. The whole variable domain, filled in from reference TRBV11-3 and TRBJ1-5, reads EAGVVQSPRYKIIEKKQPVAFWCNPISGHNTLYWYLQNLGQGPELLIRYENEEAVDDSQLPKDRFSAERLKGVDSTLKIQPAELGDSAVYLCASSLVRGYSNQPQHFGDGTRLSIL.

The table lists this clonotype with many counts. The chain employs TRBV29-1 and TRBJ1-6; 9 nucleotides agree with TRBD1. CDR1 is SQVTM, CDR2 ANQGSEA, per germline. The CDR3 is 13 amino acids. V trimming: 7 bases; J trimming: 10 bases; junction bases outside the gene matches: 8. The CDR3 region is CSAMTGGVSPLHF. The CDR3 DNA reads as TGCAGCGCCATGACAGGGGGTGTCTCACCCCTCCACTTT.

This clonotype was recorded once. The junction departs from germline at one end; a sequencing error may be responsible. The rearrangement links TRBV7-4 to TRBJ2-2; D remains ambiguous. The CDR3 spans 13 residues. In germline, CDR1 is SGHVT, CDR2 SQSDAQ. The CDR3 DNA follows: TGCGCCAGCAGCCAAGCTCTATACGGGGAGCTGTTTTTT. Protein sequence: CASSQALYGELFF.

V usage is TRBV2 and J usage is TRBJ1-6; 9 bases are shared with TRBD1. The CDR3 is 16 residues long. Germline V gives CDR1 SNHLY, CDR2 FYNNEI. The J segment lost 10 bases and the V segment lost 5 bases, leaving 12 bases of the junction unmatched. CDR3 sequence reads: CASSPWTGDSLSPLHF. The CDR3 bases are TGTGCCAGCAGTCCTTGGACAGGGGACAGTTTATCACCCCTCCACTTT.

This clonotype was seen a handful of times. A much larger clonotype is one base distant, so this may be a read error. V is TRBV6-6 and J is TRBJ2-6, with D unclear. The germline V gene has CDR1 MNHNY and CDR2 SVGAGI (reference sequence). The germline V and J ends were trimmed by 5 bases and 0 bases, with 11 bases remaining between them. This CDR3 has 16 amino acids. The CDR3, as DNA: TGTGCCAGCAGTGAAGTCTCCCCCTCTGGGGCCAACGTCCTGACTTTC. The encoded protein is CASSEVSPSGANVLTF.

This clonotype was detected ten times or more. The rearrangement joins TRBV10-3 to TRBJ1-4; D is perhaps TRBD1 (5 bases). Per the germline V gene, CDR1 is ENHRY and CDR2 is SYGVKD. Between the trimmed V and J ends, which lost 4 bases and 8 bases, there was a span of 11 bases. This CDR3 has 13 amino acids. DNA of the CDR3: TGTGCCATCAGTGGGGACCTGAGCGAAAAACTGTTTTTT. It encodes CAISGDLSEKLFF.

In its sample, this clonotype was seen many times. The chain carries TRBV29-1 and TRBJ2-7; D unclear. This CDR3 has 11 residues. Trimming removed 4 bases from V and 3 bases from J, with 7 bases in between. Germline V gives CDR1 SQVTM, CDR2 ANQGSEA. CDR3 in DNA: TGCAGCGTTGTGTCGGACTACGAGCAGTACTTC. Amino acid sequence: CSVVSDYEQYF.

A word on this clonotype: Mismatch with germline at one junction end may stem from a read error. The gene calls are TRBV6-1 and TRBJ1-4, with 7 bases matching TRBD1. From germline, CDR1 is MNHNS and CDR2 SASEGT. This CDR3 region has 14 residues. CDR3 loop: CAGSTGTVNEKLFF. CDR3 nucleotide sequence: TGTGCCGGCAGTACCGGGACAGTTAATGAAAAACTGTTTTTT.

This clonotype was found many times. The V call is TRBV7-9, the J call TRBJ1-1; D unclear. With 5 bases removed from V and 5 bases from J, the gap between germline ends came to 12 bases. Germline CDR1 SEHNR, CDR2 FQNEAQ (reference sequence). This CDR3 has 13 amino acids. CDR3 in amino acids: CASSANSGTEAFF. The CDR3 DNA sequence: TGTGCCAGCAGCGCAAACAGCGGAACTGAAGCTTTCTTT.

This clonotype was picked up many times. The chain recombines TRBV7-9 with TRBJ2-7, with TRBD2 matching 8 bases. The J segment lost 11 bases and the V segment lost 4 bases, leaving 7 bases of the junction unmatched. Germline V gene lookup returns CDR1 SEHNR and CDR2 FQNEAQ (reference sequence). The CDR3 is 12 amino acids. The CDR3 coding sequence is TGTGCCAGCAGCTACCAAGCGGGGGAGAAGTACTTC. Its translation is CASSYQAGEKYF. Combining the CDR3 with reference TRBV7-9 and TRBJ2-7 gives the whole variable domain DTGVSQNPRHKITKRGQNVTFRCDPISEHNRLYWYRQTLGQGPEFLTYFQNEAQLEKSRLLSDRFSAERPKGSFSTLEIQRTEQGDSAMYLCASSYQAGEKYFGPGTRLTVT.

This clonotype was observed at least ten times. The rearrangement uses TRBV2 and TRBJ2-5; 7 bases are shared with TRBD2. Looked up from germline, CDR1 is SNHLY and CDR2 is FYNNEI. CDR3 length: 11 amino acids. V gave up 7 bases and J gave up 5 bases; unmatched junction bases: 1. CDR3 region: CASTRGETQYF. The CDR3 DNA reads TGTGCCAGCACGCGGGGGGAGACCCAGTACTTC.

The chain uses TRBV2 and TRBJ2-7; 12 positions match TRBD2. The DNA end lines up better with TRBJ2-1; the J call may be wrong. This CDR3 is 15 amino acids long. Germline V gene lookup returns CDR1 SNHLY and CDR2 FYNNEI. For the CDR3, the DNA is TGTGCCAGCAACCCGACTAGCGGGGGACCCAATGAGCAGTTCTTC. Amino acid sequence: CASNPTSGGPNEQFF.

The chain combines TRBV6-5 with TRBJ2-5; D may be TRBD1 or TRBD2 (5 bases each). From germline, CDR1 is MNHEY and CDR2 SVGAGI. The CDR3 is made up of 16 amino acids. V shed 2 bases and J shed 1 base, with 14 bases lying between them. The CDR3 DNA sequence: TGTGCCAGCAGTTACGGGCTAGGGGAGATCCAAGAGACCCAGTACTTC. Amino acid sequence: CASSYGLGEIQETQYF.

The chain links TRBV7-6 to TRBJ2-5, with TRBD2 matching 10 bases. Germline V gene sequence: CDR1 SGHVS, CDR2 FNYEAQ. V lost 5 bases to trimming and J lost 2 bases; unmatched junction nucleotides: 2. CDR3 length: 14 amino acids. The CDR3 region has the DNA TGTGCCAGCAGCGGACTAGCGGCGCAAGAGACCCAGTACTTC. It is translated as CASSGLAAQETQYF.